A selection of T cell receptor beta chains follows, all from one sample in a study of blood T cell repertoires in COVID-19. Measured with immunoSEQ multiplex PCR; TCRdb has only the in-frame clones, and not every one. Of 150,000 to 200,000 clones listed, roughly 93% were seen once; the top ten hold approximately 2.4%. The sample was peripheral blood. The receptor source for this set is a young man with acute or convalescent COVID-19. CDR3s include the opening cysteine and the closing phenylalanine or tryptophan.

cdr3_aa: CASSYSGEASYEQYF; v_call: TRBV6-6; j_call: TRBJ2-7
cdr3_aa: CASSPSDRVKYYGYTF; v_call: TRBV6-2/TRBV6-3; j_call: TRBJ1-2
cdr3_aa: CASSLGRGQWTGELFF; v_call: TRBV11-3; j_call: TRBJ2-2
cdr3_aa: CASSPTGYNSPLHF; v_call: TRBV5-1; j_call: TRBJ1-6
cdr3_aa: CASLGRGQSTGELFF; v_call: TRBV5-1; j_call: TRBJ2-2
cdr3_aa: CASSPDSSNTEAFF; v_call: TRBV5-1; j_call: TRBJ1-1
cdr3_aa: CASIFQAPQLSYEQYF; v_call: TRBV5-1; j_call: TRBJ2-7
cdr3_aa: CASQDRDRGSVNQPQHF; v_call: TRBV19; j_call: TRBJ1-5
cdr3_aa: CASSQDPAEAFF; v_call: TRBV3-1/TRBV3-2; j_call: TRBJ1-1
cdr3_aa: CARTGGKGTEAFF; v_call: TRBV30; j_call: TRBJ1-1
cdr3_aa: CASSQGLPYNEQFF; v_call: TRBV5-8; j_call: TRBJ2-1
cdr3_aa: CAISEGRTTYEQYF; v_call: TRBV10-3; j_call: TRBJ2-7
cdr3_aa: CASSYYGRGPQETQYF; v_call: TRBV6-5; j_call: TRBJ2-5
cdr3_aa: CASSQDRVSTGENTEAFF; v_call: TRBV14; j_call: TRBJ1-1
cdr3_aa: CASSAGTGPSGYTF; v_call: TRBV27; j_call: TRBJ1-2
cdr3_aa: CASSLDGSGNTIYF; v_call: TRBV7-2; j_call: TRBJ1-3
cdr3_aa: CASSQGTGGVEQYF; v_call: TRBV3-1/TRBV3-2; j_call: TRBJ2-7
cdr3_aa: CASRAGTGELFF; v_call: TRBV12-3/TRBV12-4; j_call: TRBJ2-2
cdr3_aa: CASSSQSTYISEAFF; v_call: TRBV27; j_call: TRBJ1-1
cdr3_aa: CASGTGGNEQFF; v_call: TRBV11-3; j_call: TRBJ2-1
cdr3_aa: CASSRRPDREYNQPQHF; v_call: TRBV2; j_call: TRBJ1-5
cdr3_aa: CASSQGQGDGYTF; v_call: TRBV5-4; j_call: TRBJ1-2
cdr3_aa: CASSGTSGNYEQYF; v_call: TRBV25-1; j_call: TRBJ2-7